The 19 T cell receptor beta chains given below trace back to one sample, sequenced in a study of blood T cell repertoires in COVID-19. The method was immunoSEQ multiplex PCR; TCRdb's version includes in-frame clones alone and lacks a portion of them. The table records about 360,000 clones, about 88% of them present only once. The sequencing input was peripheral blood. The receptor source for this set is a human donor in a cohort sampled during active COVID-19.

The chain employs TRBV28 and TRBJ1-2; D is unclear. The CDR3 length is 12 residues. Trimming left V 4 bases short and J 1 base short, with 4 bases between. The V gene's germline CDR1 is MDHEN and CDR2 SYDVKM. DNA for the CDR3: TGTGCCAGCAGTTCAAATAACTATGGCTACACCTTC. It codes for CASSSNNYGYTF.

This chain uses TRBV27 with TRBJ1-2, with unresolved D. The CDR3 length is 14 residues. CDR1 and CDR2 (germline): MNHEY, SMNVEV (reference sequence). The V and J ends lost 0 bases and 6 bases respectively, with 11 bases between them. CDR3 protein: CASSLSPEVHGYTF. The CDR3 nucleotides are TGTGCCAGCAGTTTATCCCCCGAGGTACATGGCTACACCTTC.

CDR3 residues: CASSLRTSGFYNEQFF. The CDR3 region has the DNA TGTGCCAGCAGCCTGCGGACTAGCGGGTTTTACAATGAGCAGTTCTTC. The gene calls are TRBV9 and TRBJ2-1; 11 nucleotides line up with TRBD2. This CDR3 has 16 amino acids. Per the germline V gene, CDR1 is SGDLS and CDR2 is YYNGEE. Trimming took 4 bases from V and 4 from J; bases not matched to a gene: 7.

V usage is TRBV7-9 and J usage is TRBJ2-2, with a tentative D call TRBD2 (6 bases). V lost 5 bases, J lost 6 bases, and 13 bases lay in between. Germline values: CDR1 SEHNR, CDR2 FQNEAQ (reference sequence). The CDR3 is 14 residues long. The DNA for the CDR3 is TGTGCCAGCAGCCCAACCTCGGGGGCCGGGGAGCTGTTTTTT. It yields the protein CASSPTSGAGELFF.

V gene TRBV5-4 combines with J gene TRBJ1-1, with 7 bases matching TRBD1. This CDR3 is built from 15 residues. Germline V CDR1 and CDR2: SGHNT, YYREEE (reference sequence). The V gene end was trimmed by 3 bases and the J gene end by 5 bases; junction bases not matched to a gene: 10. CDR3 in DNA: TGTGCCAGCAGCTGGGGGACAGTATGGGCTACTGAAGCTTTCTTT. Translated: CASSWGTVWATEAFF.

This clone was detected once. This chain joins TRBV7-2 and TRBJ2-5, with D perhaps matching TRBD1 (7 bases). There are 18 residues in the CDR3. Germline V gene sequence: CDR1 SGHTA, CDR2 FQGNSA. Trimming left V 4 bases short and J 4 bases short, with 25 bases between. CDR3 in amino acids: CASSSHRPDRLGGETQYF. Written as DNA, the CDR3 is TGTGCCAGCAGCTCCCACCGCCCGGACAGGTTGGGAGGAGAGACCCAGTACTTC.

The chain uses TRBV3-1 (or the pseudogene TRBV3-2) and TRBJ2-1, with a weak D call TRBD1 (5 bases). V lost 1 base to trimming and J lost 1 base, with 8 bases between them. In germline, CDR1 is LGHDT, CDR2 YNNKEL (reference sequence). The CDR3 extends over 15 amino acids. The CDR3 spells CASSQGRVSYNEQFF. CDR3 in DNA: TGTGCCAGCAGCCAAGGCAGGGTGTCCTACAATGAGCAGTTCTTC.

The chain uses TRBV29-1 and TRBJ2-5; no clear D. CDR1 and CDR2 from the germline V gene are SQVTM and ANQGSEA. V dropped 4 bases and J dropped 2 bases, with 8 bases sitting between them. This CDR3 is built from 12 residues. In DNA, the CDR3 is TGCAGCGTTGTCTCTCGTCAAGAGACCCAGTACTTC. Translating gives CSVVSRQETQYF.

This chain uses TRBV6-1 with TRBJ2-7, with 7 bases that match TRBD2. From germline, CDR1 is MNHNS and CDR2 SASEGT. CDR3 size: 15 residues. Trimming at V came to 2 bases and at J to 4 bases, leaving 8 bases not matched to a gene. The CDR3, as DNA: TGTGCCAGCAGTGAACTGCGGGGGATCGGATACGAGCAGTACTTC. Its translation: CASSELRGIGYEQYF.

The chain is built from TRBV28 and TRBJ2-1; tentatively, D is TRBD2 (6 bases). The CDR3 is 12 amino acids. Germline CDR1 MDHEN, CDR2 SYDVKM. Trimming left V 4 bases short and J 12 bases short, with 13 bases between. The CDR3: CASSSTGLWQFF. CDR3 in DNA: TGTGCCAGCAGTTCTACTGGACTATGGCAGTTCTTC.

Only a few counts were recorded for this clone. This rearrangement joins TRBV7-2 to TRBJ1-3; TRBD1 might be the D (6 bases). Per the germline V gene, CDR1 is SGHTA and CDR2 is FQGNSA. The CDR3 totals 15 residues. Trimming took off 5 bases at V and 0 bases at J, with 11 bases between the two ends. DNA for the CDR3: TGTGCCAGCAGCCCTGGACAGCACTCTGGAAACACCATATATTTT. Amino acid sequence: CASSPGQHSGNTIYF.

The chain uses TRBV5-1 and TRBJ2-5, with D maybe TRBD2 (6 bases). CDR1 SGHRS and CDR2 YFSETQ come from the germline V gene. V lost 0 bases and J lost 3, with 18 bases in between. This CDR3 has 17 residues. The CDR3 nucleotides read TGCGCCAGCAGCTTGGTTATGGCTAGCGAGGGTGAAGAGACCCAGTACTTC. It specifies CASSLVMASEGEETQYF.

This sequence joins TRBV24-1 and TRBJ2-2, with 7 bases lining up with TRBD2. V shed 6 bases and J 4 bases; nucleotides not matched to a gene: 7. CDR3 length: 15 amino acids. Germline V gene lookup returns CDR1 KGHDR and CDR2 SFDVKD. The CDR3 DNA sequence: TGTGCCACCAGTAGGGAGGGCCCCTTCACCGGGGAGCTGTTTTTT. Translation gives CATSREGPFTGELFF.

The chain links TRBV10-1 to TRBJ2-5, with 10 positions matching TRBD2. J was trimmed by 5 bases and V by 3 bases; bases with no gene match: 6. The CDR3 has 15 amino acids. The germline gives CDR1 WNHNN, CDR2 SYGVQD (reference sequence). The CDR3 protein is CASSESSGSGETQYF. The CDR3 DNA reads TGCGCCAGCAGTGAATCTAGCGGGAGTGGTGAGACCCAGTACTTC.

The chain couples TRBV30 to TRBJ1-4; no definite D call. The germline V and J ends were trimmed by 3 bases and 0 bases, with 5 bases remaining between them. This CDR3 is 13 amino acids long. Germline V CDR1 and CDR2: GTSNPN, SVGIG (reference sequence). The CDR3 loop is CAWSGATNEKLFF. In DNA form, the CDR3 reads TGTGCCTGGAGCGGGGCAACTAATGAAAAACTGTTTTTT.

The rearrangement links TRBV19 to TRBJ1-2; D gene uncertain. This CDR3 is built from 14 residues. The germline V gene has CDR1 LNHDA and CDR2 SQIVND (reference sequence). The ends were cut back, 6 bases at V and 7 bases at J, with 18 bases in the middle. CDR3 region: CASRTGEAFGGYTF. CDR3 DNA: TGTGCCAGTAGGACCGGGGAGGCATTTGGTGGCTACACCTTC.

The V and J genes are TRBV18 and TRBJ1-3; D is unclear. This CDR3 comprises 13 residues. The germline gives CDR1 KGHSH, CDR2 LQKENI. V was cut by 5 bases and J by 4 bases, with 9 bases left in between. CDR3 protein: CASSSEHGNTIYF. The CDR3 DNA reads TGTGCCAGCTCATCCGAACACGGAAACACCATATATTTT.

The CDR3, as DNA: TGTGCCAGCAGCCCCTCACTAGCGGGAGAGACCGGGGAGCTGTTTTTT. Its protein is CASSPSLAGETGELFF. The J gene is TRBJ2-2, the V gene TRBV5-4, with 11 bases aligning to TRBD2. Trimming cost V 4 bases and J 5 bases; bases outside gene matches: 7. The CDR3 has 16 residues. The germline CDR1 and CDR2 sequences are SGHNT and YYREEE (reference sequence).

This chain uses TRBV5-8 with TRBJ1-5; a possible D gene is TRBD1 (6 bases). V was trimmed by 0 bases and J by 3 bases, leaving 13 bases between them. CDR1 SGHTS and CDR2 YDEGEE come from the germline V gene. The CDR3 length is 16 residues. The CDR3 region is CASSLDGDRPNQPQHF. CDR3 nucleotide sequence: TGTGCCAGCAGCTTGGATGGTGACAGGCCCAATCAGCCCCAGCATTTT. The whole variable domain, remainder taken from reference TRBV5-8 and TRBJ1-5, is EAGVTQSPTHLIKTRGQQATLRCSPISGHTSVYWYQQALGLGLQFLLWYDEGEERNRGNFPPRFSGRQFPNYSSELNVNALELEDSALYLCASSLDGDRPNQPQHFGDGTRLSIL.